This T cell receptor beta chain was observed in a study of neoadjuvant anti-PD-1 for oral cavity cancer. Losses at the gene ends were 5 bases for V and 0 bases for J; bases not matched to a gene: 23. This CDR3 has 21 residues. From germline, CDR1 is SGHRS and CDR2 YFSETQ. Time point denoted: after neoadjuvant nivolumab, at surgical resection. Analysis of PBMCs was direct, with no culture step. The method was immunoSEQ multiplex PCR; TCRdb's version includes in-frame clones alone and lacks a portion of them. The table lists over 65,000 clones, 86% of them singletons. The sequencing here drew on PBMCs, taken after nivolumab (anti-PD-1) treatment. The receptor's source is a person aged 40 to 85 with oral cavity squamous cell carcinoma. The chain is built from TRBV5-1 and TRBJ2-4; 7 bases line up with TRBD1. In nucleotides, the CDR3 is TGCGCCAGCAGACGCGGCCGAGTTTGGACAGGACAGAGCTTAGCCAAAAACATTCAGTACTTC. It translates to CASRRGRVWTGQSLAKNIQYF.